This TCR beta chain was found in a study of identical twins. In TCRdb, the 5' RACE reads were re-called with MiXCR into one record per CDR3 protein. The sample carries about 240,000 distinct CDR3 sequences, about 11% recorded once. Looked up from germline, CDR1 is MNHEY and CDR2 is SVGEGT. CDR3 length: 13 amino acids. V shed 7 bases and J shed 5 bases, with 15 bases lying between them. This clonotype was seen repeatedly, ten times or more. This chain uses TRBV6-2 or TRBV6-3 with TRBJ2-7, with a tentative D call TRBD2 (5 bases). The sample was memory T cells sorted from blood. The TCR was taken from a man aged 50-59 years in good health. CDR3 region: CASTAHERDEQYF. Here the CDR3 DNA reads TGTGCCAGCACCGCCCACGAGAGGGACGAGCAGTACTTC.